This T cell receptor (beta chain) was retrieved from a study of ipilimumab plus nivolumab after autologous stem cell transplantation (dated by TCRdb to the early 2020s). For the study in its entirety: A median of roughly 5 ipilimumab doses and fewer than 10 nivolumab doses was received by trial patients. Primary refractory and relapsed disease were included in the DLBCL cohort, with 18-month progression-free survival of around 88% and 27%, respectively. Patients undergoing autologous transplant for high-risk diffuse large B cell lymphoma, mature T cell lymphoma, or multiple myeloma were enrolled in the trial. Approximately 35 patients made up the trial's intent-to-treat population.

Checkpoint therapy was initiated 14 to 28 days after autologous transplant, and ipilimumab was administered at 1 mg/kg intravenously on day 1 of selected weeks. Nivolumab was administered at 3 mg/kg intravenously on day 1 of weeks 1, 4, 7, 10, and every two weeks through week 26. Combined checkpoint inhibition with ipilimumab and nivolumab as consolidation after autologous stem cell transplantation was tested in a Phase Ib clinical trial. With regard to this clone: Its recognized antigen is unknown. Nothing much larger sits one base from this clone, and base qualities are not available.

The receptor library was made with the immunoSEQ multiplex PCR assay. The source is immuneACCESS, and TCRdb retained only in-frame sequences with V and J called. Part of the clones is not carried over; for the studies checked, unresolved V genes explain less than half of this, and the remainder is unexplained. This sample comprises more than 15,000 clones, roughly 79% of them detected only once. The top ten hold about 10% of the sample. Trimming leaves V shorter by 4 bases and J shorter by 4 bases, with the junction holding 7 bases beyond the gene matches. The CDR3 has 14 amino acids, counting the end cysteine and phenylalanine. Here the CDR3 DNA is all that survives: 42 bases in frame from base 1. CDR1 SGHNT and CDR2 YYREEE are derived from the germline V gene (reference sequence). The research as a whole found: Per the authors, a biologic rationale for further study of the post-transplant checkpoint inhibition approach was offered by T cell receptor repertoire, regulatory T cell phenotype and gut microbiota profiles. Combined checkpoint inhibition appeared tolerable as post-transplant consolidation, according to the authors' conclusion.

The input for sequencing was PBMCs, taken in a trial of ipilimumab plus nivolumab as post-transplant consolidation. The clonotype comes from a male donor with diffuse large B-cell lymphoma. The chain is assembled from TRBV5-4 and TRBJ2-5; a stretch of 7 junction bases matches TRBD1. The CDR3 here reads CASSLRQGRETQYF. The sequence in DNA is TGTGCCAGCAGCCTTCGACAGGGAAGAGAGACCCAGTACTTC.